This T cell receptor (beta chain) was sequenced for a study of blood T cell repertoires in COVID-19. Across the study: COVID-19 samples from acute and convalescent phases originated in the United States, Italy and Spain.

Source study methods: Reference gene primer amplification gave nucleated cell count estimates. The method was immunoSEQ multiplex PCR; TCRdb's version includes in-frame clones alone and lacks a portion of them. The DNA was the basis for D and trimming; V, J and clone size are from that table. The data hold about 210,000 clones, with approximately 80% observed a single time. The CDR3 totals 14 residues. Germline V CDR1 and CDR2: SGDLS, YYNGEE. The V gene end was trimmed by 7 bases and the J gene end by 3 bases; junction bases not matched to a gene: 7. This sequence originates from a man between 40 and 49 years old who had recovered from COVID-19. The chain links TRBV9 to TRBJ2-3; 8 bases agree with TRBD1. Specimen: peripheral blood. In DNA, the CDR3 is TGTGCCAGCCAGATGGACAGGGAAACAGATACGCAGTATTTT. Its protein product is CASQMDRETDTQYF.